The 16 T cell receptor beta chains below come from one sample, sequenced in a study of blood T cell repertoires in COVID-19. Sequenced by immunoSEQ multiplex PCR; TCRdb stores in-frame clones only, minus some. The sample yields under 200,000 clones, approximately 80% seen once. The specimen sequenced was PBMCs or T cells enriched from blood (not recorded which). These receptors all stem from a woman aged 55-70 years who had recovered from COVID-19.

The chain carries TRBV19 and TRBJ1-1, with D possibly being TRBD1 (6 bases). The CDR3 has 13 amino acids. V was clipped by 8 bases and J by 5 bases, with 15 bases between them. From germline, CDR1 is LNHDA and CDR2 SQIVND (reference sequence). This chain's CDR3 is CASGGGIGTEAFF. The CDR3 bases are TGTGCCAGTGGGGGGGGCATCGGTACTGAAGCTTTCTTT.

The J gene is TRBJ2-3, the V gene TRBV7-9; 7 nucleotides match TRBD2. Germline V gene data show CDR1 as SEHNR and CDR2 as FQNEAQ (reference sequence). J was trimmed by 4 bases and V by 6 bases; bases with no gene match: 10. The CDR3 totals 15 residues. The CDR3 region is CASSPWEGFADTQYF. The DNA of the CDR3 is TGTGCCAGCAGTCCGTGGGAGGGGTTTGCAGATACGCAGTATTTT.

This sequence joins TRBV5-1 and TRBJ2-2; 7 bases are a match to TRBD2. Germline V gene sequence: CDR1 SGHRS, CDR2 YFSETQ. Unmatched junction bases numbered 3, after V lost 1 base and J lost 0 bases. The CDR3 loop spans 16 amino acids. Here the CDR3 DNA reads TGCGCCAGCAGCTTGCTCGGGGGGACGAACACCGGGGAGCTGTTTTTT. Its translation is CASSLLGGTNTGELFF. Full variable domain (outside the CDR3, taken from reference TRBV5-1 and TRBJ2-2): KAGVTQTPRYLIKTRGQQVTLSCSPISGHRSVSWYQQTPGQGLQFLFEYFSETQRNKGNFPGRFSGRQFSNSRSEMNVSTLELGDSALYLCASSLLGGTNTGELFFGEGSRLTVL.

The CDR3, as DNA: TGTGCCAGCAGTGGGGGCAGTTCCATGAACACTGAAGCTTTCTTT. Amino acid sequence: CASSGGSSMNTEAFF. The gene calls are TRBV2 and TRBJ1-1; D is perhaps TRBD1 (5 bases). V lost 4 bases, J lost 0 bases, and 12 bases lay in between. From germline, CDR1 is SNHLY and CDR2 FYNNEI. The CDR3 extends over 15 amino acids.

The chain recombines TRBV30 with TRBJ2-2; D not certain. V lost 4 bases to trimming and J lost 1 base, with 10 bases between them. There are 14 residues in the CDR3. CDR1 GTSNPN and CDR2 SVGIG come from the germline V gene (reference sequence). CDR3 region: CAWKYTVNTGELFF. CDR3 in DNA: TGTGCCTGGAAGTATACGGTGAACACCGGGGAGCTGTTTTTT.

The CDR3 loop reads CASSPRGPGNEQFF. The CDR3 DNA reads as TGTGCCAGCAGCCCCCGAGGGCCGGGAAATGAGCAGTTCTTC. The rearrangement uses TRBV5-4 and TRBJ2-1, with D tentatively TRBD2 (5 bases). CDR1 SGHNT and CDR2 YYREEE come from the germline V gene (reference sequence). The CDR3 totals 14 residues. V lost 4 bases, J lost 7 bases, and 15 bases lay in between.

The chain uses TRBV28 and TRBJ1-4; D might be TRBD1 (5 bases). Looked up from germline, CDR1 is MDHEN and CDR2 is SYDVKM. The length of the CDR3 is 14 residues. Trimming stripped 3 bases from V and 8 bases from J, with 13 bases between. As DNA, the CDR3 is TGTGCCAGCAGTTTGATTGGGGCGGGGGAAAAACTGTTTTTT. Protein product: CASSLIGAGEKLFF.

This clone has only a few counts. The chain has TRBV5-1 and TRBJ1-4; weak D call: TRBD1 (6 bases). V gave up 3 bases and J gave up 3 bases, with 15 bases separating them. CDR1 SGHRS and CDR2 YFSETQ come from the germline V gene. The CDR3 runs to 16 residues. CDR3 DNA: TGCGCCAGCAGCTACCGAGGACAGACGGCTAATGAAAAACTGTTTTTT. It specifies CASSYRGQTANEKLFF.

The V gene is TRBV7-2, the J gene TRBJ2-1, with unresolved D. V was cut by 1 base and J by 4 bases, with 14 bases left in between. CDR3 size: 16 residues. Germline assignment: CDR1 SGHTA and CDR2 FQGNSA. CDR3 nucleotides: TGTGCCAGCAGCTTAGTCGCGGCCGCCCGATACAATGAGCAGTTCTTC. It specifies CASSLVAAARYNEQFF. Full variable domain (remainder filled in from reference TRBV7-2 and TRBJ2-1): GAGVSQSPSNKVTEKGKDVELRCDPISGHTALYWYRQSLGQGLEFLIYFQGNSAPDKSGLPSDRFSAERTGGSVSTLTIQRTQQEDSAVYLCASSLVAAARYNEQFFGPGTRLTVL.

The V call is TRBV15, the J call TRBJ2-5; the match to TRBD1 covers 7 bases. V trimming: 1 base; J trimming: 4 bases; junction bases outside the gene matches: 3. Looked up from germline, CDR1 is LNHNV and CDR2 is YYDKDF (reference sequence). The CDR3 consists of 14 residues. CDR3 in amino acids: CATSRVTGVETQYF. The CDR3 DNA reads as TGTGCCACCAGCAGAGTTACAGGGGTAGAGACCCAGTACTTC. Full variable domain (remainder filled in from reference TRBV15 and TRBJ2-5): DAMVIQNPRYQVTQFGKPVTLSCSQTLNHNVMYWYQQKSSQAPKLLFHYYDKDFNNEADTPDNFQSRRPNTSFCFLDIRSPGLGDTAMYLCATSRVTGVETQYFGPGTRLLVL.

The chain combines TRBV29-1 with TRBJ1-1; no firm D call. V was shortened by 7 bases and J by 0 bases, with 18 bases between the two germline ends. The CDR3 has 15 amino acids. CDR1 and CDR2 from the germline V gene are SQVTM and ANQGSEA. The CDR3 nucleotides are TGCAGCGCTAACGCTAACGGGTGGATGAACACTGAAGCTTTCTTT. As protein: CSANANGWMNTEAFF.

As to this clone: The same CDR3 also results from other DNA sequences found in this sample. The J gene is TRBJ1-1, the V gene TRBV5-1; unclear D gene. The germline V and J ends were trimmed by 2 bases and 1 base, with 9 bases remaining between them. CDR3 length: 14 amino acids. CDR1 is SGHRS, CDR2 YFSETQ, per germline. This CDR3 reads CASSLSPGNTEAFF. The CDR3 coding sequence is TGCGCCAGCAGCTTATCGCCCGGGAACACTGAAGCTTTCTTT.

V usage is TRBV7-8 and J usage is TRBJ1-1, with D tentatively TRBD1 (6 bases). Germline V gene lookup returns CDR1 SGHVS and CDR2 FQNEAQ. Trimming removed 1 base at V and 5 bases at J, with 14 bases between. The CDR3 runs to 15 residues. The CDR3 region has the DNA TGTGCCAGCAGCTTAGATTCAGGGGCTGTGACTGAAGCTTTCTTT. This translates into CASSLDSGAVTEAFF.

The chain recombines TRBV2 with TRBJ1-2, with 7 bases matching TRBD1. Germline loops: CDR1 SNHLY, CDR2 FYNNEI. The J segment lost 5 bases and the V segment lost 6 bases, leaving 12 bases of the junction unmatched. The CDR3 spans 15 residues. CDR3 sequence: CASSRGGRVGYGYTF. The CDR3 DNA reads TGTGCCAGCAGCCGAGGGGGCAGGGTGGGATATGGCTACACCTTC.

This chain uses TRBV4-2 with TRBJ2-1; possible D gene TRBD1, 5 bases. The CDR3 is made up of 19 amino acids. Germline V gene sequence: CDR1 LGHNA, CDR2 YNFKEQ. V was cut by 0 bases and J by 2 bases, with 20 bases left in between. The CDR3 bases are TGTGCCAGCAGCCAAGAGGATCTCGGTCGAAGGGGCCCCTACAATGAGCAGTTCTTC. It translates to CASSQEDLGRRGPYNEQFF.

V usage is TRBV6-5 and J usage is TRBJ2-3, with a weak D call TRBD1 (6 bases). In germline, CDR1 is MNHEY, CDR2 SVGAGI. Trimming left V 7 bases short and J 1 base short, with 15 bases between. The CDR3 contains 15 residues. CDR3 DNA sequence: TGTGCCAGCACAGGGACACAGCCTGGCACAGATACGCAGTATTTT. Translated, it gives CASTGTQPGTDTQYF.